The 7 T cell receptor beta chains presented below share a single source sample, sequenced in a study of blood T cell repertoires in COVID-19. Profiling relied on immunoSEQ multiplex PCR, and the TCRdb table lists in-frame clones only, not all of them. The sample records roughly 95,000 clones, around 81% being singletons. Sequenced material: peripheral blood. Receptor source: a man aged 60 to 69 with acute or convalescent COVID-19.

The chain recombines TRBV7-8 with TRBJ2-1; 8 nucleotides line up with TRBD2. Trimming at V came to 4 bases and at J to 5 bases, leaving 22 bases not matched to a gene. CDR1 SGHVS and CDR2 FQNEAQ come from the germline V gene. The CDR3 is made up of 20 amino acids. As DNA, the CDR3 is TGTGCCAGCAGCTGGGAACCGGGACTAGGCCCTAACAATCCCGACAATGAGCAGTTCTTC. Encoded protein: CASSWEPGLGPNNPDNEQFF.

This clone has only one observation. V usage is TRBV9 and J usage is TRBJ2-1; D might be TRBD2 (5 bases). Germline CDR1 is SGDLS and CDR2 is YYNGEE. There are 16 residues in the CDR3. Trimming pared 2 bases from V and 0 bases from J, leaving 12 bases between. The CDR3 DNA follows: TGTGCCAGCAGCGTTGTGCCCCGGGGCTCCTACAATGAGCAGTTCTTC. It specifies CASSVVPRGSYNEQFF.

This CDR3 is CASSEGLAGSYEQYV. DNA for the CDR3: TGTGCCAGCAGCGAAGGACTAGCGGGATCCTACGAGCAGTACGTC. The rearrangement joins TRBV6-6 to TRBJ2-7; TRBD2 matches at 12 bases. J gave up 1 base and V 6 bases, and 4 bases lay outside the gene matches. There are 15 residues in the CDR3. Germline CDR1 is MNHNY and CDR2 is SVGAGI (reference sequence).

The gene calls are TRBV9 and TRBJ2-1; no firm D call. CDR3 length equals 11 residues. V was cut by 0 bases and J by 10 bases, with 5 bases left in between. CDR1 is SGDLS and CDR2 is YYNGEE in the germline V gene. CDR3 sequence: CASSVEHEQFF. The DNA of the CDR3 is TGTGCCAGCAGCGTAGAACACGAGCAGTTCTTC.

CDR3 residues: CASSLKRKGGRDTEAFF. The DNA for the CDR3 is TGTGCCAGCAGCTTGAAAAGGAAGGGAGGGAGGGACACTGAAGCTTTCTTT. The V gene is TRBV7-6, the J gene TRBJ1-1, with D hard to call. The CDR3 has 17 amino acids. Trimming stripped 3 bases from V and 3 bases from J, with 20 bases between. CDR1 SGHVS and CDR2 FNYEAQ come from the germline V gene.

This sequence joins TRBV19 and TRBJ2-1; 7 bases line up with TRBD2. The CDR3 totals 14 residues. Germline-derived CDR1 and CDR2 are LNHDA and SQIVND (reference sequence). Unmatched junction bases numbered 3, after V lost 7 bases and J lost 0 bases. CDR3 protein: CASTGEGSYNEQFF. In DNA form, the CDR3 reads TGTGCCAGTACGGGGGAGGGCTCCTACAATGAGCAGTTCTTC. Drawing the rest from reference TRBV19 and TRBJ2-1, the complete variable domain is DGGITQSPKYLFRKEGQNVTLSCEQNLNHDAMYWYRQDPGQGLRLIYYSQIVNDFQKGDIAEGYSVSREKKESFPLTVTSAQKNPTAFYLCASTGEGSYNEQFFGPGTRLTVL.

The rearrangement uses TRBV7-2 and TRBJ1-1; D is perhaps TRBD1 (6 bases). The CDR3 is 14 residues long. V was trimmed by 3 bases and J by 5 bases, leaving 13 bases between them. CDR1 is SGHTA and CDR2 is FQGNSA in the germline V gene. The CDR3 reads CASSFEGGWTEAFF. The CDR3 DNA reads TGTGCCAGCAGCTTCGAAGGGGGTTGGACTGAAGCTTTCTTT.